This T cell receptor (beta chain) stems from a study of T-cell memory formation after mild COVID-19. In TCRdb, the 5' RACE reads were re-called with MiXCR into one record per CDR3 protein. The sample lists around 260,000 distinct CDR3 sequences, roughly 16% occurring once. V lost 0 bases, J lost 8 bases, and 13 bases stayed unmatched. The CDR3 is 16 amino acids. Germline values: CDR1 DFQATT, CDR2 SNEGSKA (reference sequence). Overall study results and limits: The finding that pre-infection memory included some responding clones suggested that cross-reactive memory joined. Day 15 to 85 contracting clones showed balanced CD4/CD8; later expanders leaned CD4+.

Regarding this clonotype: The antigen is undetermined.

The receptor was isolated from a man aged 18 to 29 who had mild COVID-19 (a few samples of this study predate the infection). Cell type and time point are not known. Sequences were obtained from PBMCs or a T cell subset sorted from them (not recorded which). The gene calls are TRBV20-1 and TRBJ2-1; 7 bases are shared with TRBD2. The CDR3 coding sequence is TGCAGTGCTAGAGAGGCTTTGGGCCAGCGGGGAGATGAGCAGTTCTTC. Translating it yields CSAREALGQRGDEQFF.